This T cell receptor (beta chain) was sequenced during a study of shared clonotypes between healthy human individuals. CDR1 is SNHLY and CDR2 is FYNNEI in the germline V gene. This CDR3 region has 11 residues. Trimming stripped 1 base from V and 3 bases from J, with 0 bases between. The data were produced by immunoSEQ multiplex PCR, yet TCRdb's version contains in-frame clones alone and is incomplete. The table has roughly 1.5 million clones, 95% to 99% seen once. Sequencing was done on a sample of naive CD4+ T cells sorted from blood. The subset here: CD45RA+ positively selected. This TCR derives from a man aged 30 to 45 in good health. The V gene is TRBV2, the J gene TRBJ1-1, with unresolved D. DNA of the CDR3: TGTGCCAGCAGTGAAGACACTGAAGCTTTCTTT. This encodes CASSEDTEAFF.